The 20 T cell receptor beta chains presented below share a single source sample, sequenced in a study of CD8 T cells in Susac syndrome. Reverse transcription of about 0.45 to 1 ug RNA was performed with random hexamers. TCRdb used MiXCR to reprocess the immunoSEQ multiplex PCR reads, holding one entry per CDR3 protein. The data hold about 180,000 distinct CDR3 sequences, with 90% to 96% observed a single time. The sample consisted of CD4+ T cells from PBMCs. All receptors come from a human donor with Susac syndrome.

This CDR3 reads CSVEDQQGANGYTF. CDR3 sequence (DNA): TGCAGCGTTGAAGATCAACAGGGGGCGAATGGCTACACCTTC. The V gene is TRBV29-1, the J gene TRBJ1-2, with 9 bases that match TRBD1. There are 14 residues in the CDR3. Germline CDR1 SQVTM, CDR2 ANQGSEA. V shed 0 bases and J 6 bases; nucleotides not matched to a gene: 5.

This sequence joins TRBV20-1 and TRBJ2-5, with D possibly TRBD2 on 5 matching bases. Trimming removed 6 bases from V and 5 bases from J, with 19 bases in between. This CDR3 is 14 amino acids long. CDR1 is DFQATT and CDR2 is SNEGSKA in the germline V gene (reference sequence). CDR3: CSALPGSGGETQYF. In DNA, the CDR3 is TGCAGTGCCCTCCCGGGGTCGGGCGGGGAGACCCAGTACTTC.

The chain is built from TRBV12-3 or TRBV12-4 and TRBJ1-5; 7 nucleotides agree with TRBD1. The CDR3 runs 16 residues. V lost 6 bases and J lost 2; bases outside the gene matches: 10. The CDR3 loop reads CASSPGQDRGNQPQHF. For the CDR3, the DNA is TGTGCCAGCAGCCCTGGACAGGATCGGGGCAATCAGCCCCAGCATTTT.

The chain has TRBV28 and TRBJ2-1; TRBD2 matches at 8 bases. The CDR3 is 16 amino acids. V gave up 6 bases and J gave up 4 bases; unmatched junction bases: 11. Germline assignment: CDR1 MDHEN and CDR2 SYDVKM. Written as DNA, the CDR3 is TGTGCCAGCAGGAGCCTGGCGGGAGGTTGGTACAATGAGCAGTTCTTC. Amino acid sequence: CASRSLAGGWYNEQFF.

J is TRBJ2-7 and V is TRBV9; D ambiguous. CDR1 is SGDLS, CDR2 YYNGEE, per germline. Trimming removed 4 bases at V and 0 bases at J, with 8 bases between. The CDR3 spans 13 residues. CDR3 nucleotide sequence: TGTGCCAGCAGCTTTGGGAACTCCTACGAGCAGTACTTC. As protein: CASSFGNSYEQYF.

The chain links TRBV2 to TRBJ2-3; possibly TRBD2 for D (5 bases). Trimming took off 11 bases at V and 6 bases at J, with 24 bases between the two ends. The V gene's germline CDR1 is SNHLY and CDR2 FYNNEI. There are 15 residues in the CDR3. CDR3 nucleotide sequence: TGTGCCTCTCAGCGGACCTTATTAACCCCCGATACGCAGTATTTT. Translated: CASQRTLLTPDTQYF.

The chain joins TRBV20-1 to TRBJ1-1; D uncertain. The CDR3 is 10 amino acids. Trimming shortened V by 5 bases and J by 11 bases, and 12 bases separated the two germline ends. The germline V gene has CDR1 DFQATT and CDR2 SNEGSKA (reference sequence). The CDR3 protein is CSAQSGPAFF. Written as DNA, the CDR3 is TGCAGTGCTCAGTCGGGCCCCGCTTTCTTT.

The genes are TRBV3-1 and TRBJ2-1, with TRBD2 identical over 11 bases. Germline V gene lookup returns CDR1 LGHDT and CDR2 YNNKEL (reference sequence). The CDR3 consists of 13 residues. V lost 0 bases and J lost 13; bases outside the gene matches: 2. This CDR3 reads CASSQELAGVQFF. CDR3 in DNA: TGTGCCAGCAGCCAAGAACTAGCGGGAGTCCAGTTCTTC.

This CDR3 reads CSVEEMNRVSLHGYTF. The CDR3 DNA reads as TGCAGCGTTGAAGAGATGAACAGGGTTTCGTTGCATGGCTACACCTTC. The V gene is TRBV29-1, the J gene TRBJ1-2; weak D call: TRBD1 (6 bases). Trimming removed 0 bases at V and 6 bases at J, with 20 bases between. The CDR3 totals 16 residues. CDR1 is SQVTM, CDR2 ANQGSEA, per germline.

The genes are TRBV29-1 and TRBJ2-1; 7 bases match TRBD2. With 1 base clipped from V and 7 bases from J, the junction kept 4 bases outside the gene matches. Per the germline V gene, CDR1 is SQVTM and CDR2 is ANQGSEA. The CDR3 has 13 amino acids. The CDR3 is CSVEGGGKNEQFF. CDR3 DNA sequence: TGCAGCGTTGAAGGGGGGGGGAAAAATGAGCAGTTCTTC.

This rearrangement joins TRBV18 to TRBJ2-5; a possible D gene is TRBD2 (5 bases). The CDR3 is 15 residues long. V gave up 3 bases and J gave up 4 bases, with 15 bases separating them. Germline values: CDR1 KGHSH, CDR2 LQKENI. CDR3 sequence (DNA): TGTGCCAGCTCACCCCCCGGGGAATTGGGAGAGACCCAGTACTTC. It is translated as CASSPPGELGETQYF.

The J gene is TRBJ2-7, the V gene TRBV21-1. TRBV21-1 has pseudogene status. CDR3 length: 13 residues. CDR3 protein: CASSKIVPYEQYF. The CDR3 region has the DNA TGTGCCAGCAGCAAGATAGTACCCTACGAGCAGTACTTC.

CDR3: CASSLSGHEQYF. The CDR3 DNA sequence: TGTGCCAGCAGCTTATCGGGCCACGAGCAGTACTTC. This chain uses TRBV7-9 with TRBJ2-7; the D is unclear. The CDR3 contains 12 residues. Germline lookup yields CDR1 SEHNR and CDR2 FQNEAQ (reference sequence). Trimming cost V 2 bases and J 5 bases, with 7 bases left between them. The variable domain in full, completed from reference TRBV7-9 and TRBJ2-7, reads DTGVSQNPRHKITKRGQNVTFRCDPISEHNRLYWYRQTLGQGPEFLTYFQNEAQLEKSRLLSDRFSAERPKGSFSTLEIQRTEQGDSAMYLCASSLSGHEQYFGPGTRLTVT.

This rearrangement joins TRBV7-9 to TRBJ2-7; D gene unclear. This CDR3 spans 13 amino acids. Trimming cost V 1 base and J 6 bases, with 10 bases left between them. CDR1 SEHNR and CDR2 FQNEAQ come from the germline V gene (reference sequence). The CDR3 bases are TGTGCCAGCAGCTTAGAGGTAGCCAGCGAGCAGTACGTC. Residues: CASSLEVASEQYV.

The chain is built from TRBV29-1 and TRBJ1-1; D may be TRBD1 (5 bases). This CDR3 is 12 amino acids long. Trimming left V 4 bases short and J 5 bases short, with 11 bases between. Germline CDR1 reads SQVTM; CDR2 reads ANQGSEA. The CDR3 protein is CSVGQIGTEAFF. CDR3 nucleotides: TGCAGCGTTGGACAGATAGGTACTGAAGCTTTCTTT.

In this sample, this clonotype turned up once. The DNA of the CDR3 is TGTGCCAGCTCACCACCGACGGCGGGAGGGGGAGAGCAGTTCTTC. Its protein is CASSPPTAGGGEQFF. J is TRBJ2-1 and V is TRBV18; 9 bases fit TRBD2. Germline V CDR1 and CDR2: KGHSH, LQKENI. J gave up 10 bases and V 0 bases, and 7 bases lay outside the gene matches. The CDR3 contains 15 residues.

The V gene is TRBV12-3 or TRBV12-4, the J gene TRBJ1-1; the match to TRBD1 covers 10 bases. The J segment lost 2 bases and the V segment lost 4 bases, leaving 4 bases of the junction unmatched. CDR3 length: 15 residues. The CDR3 DNA follows: TGTGCCAGCAGTTCCCAGACAGGGGGCAACACTGAAGCTTTCTTT. Amino acids: CASSSQTGGNTEAFF.

The chain carries TRBV15 and TRBJ1-6; D not resolved. From germline, CDR1 is LNHNV and CDR2 YYDKDF (reference sequence). The CDR3 spans 13 residues. Between the trimmed V and J ends, which lost 0 bases and 14 bases, there was a span of 11 bases. The CDR3 protein is CATSRDPRSTLHF. The CDR3 nucleotides read TGTGCCACCAGCAGAGATCCGAGGTCGACCCTCCACTTT.

The chain carries TRBV29-1 and TRBJ1-1; 7 bases agree with TRBD1. The CDR3 totals 13 residues. J gave up 1 base and V 6 bases, and 5 bases lay outside the gene matches. The germline CDR1 and CDR2 sequences are SQVTM and ANQGSEA. The CDR3 loop reads CSVAGQWNTEAFF. In DNA form, the CDR3 reads TGCAGCGTGGCGGGACAGTGGAACACTGAAGCTTTCTTT.

The chain is built from TRBV5-4 and TRBJ2-7; D not resolved. From germline, CDR1 is SGHNT and CDR2 YYREEE (reference sequence). The CDR3 covers 12 residues. Trimming took off 4 bases at V and 7 bases at J, with 12 bases between the two ends. The CDR3 coding sequence is TGTGCCAGCAGCCCTAGGGTTGGGGAGCAGTACTTC. Its protein product is CASSPRVGEQYF.